This TCR beta chain was sequenced in a study of T cell responses to AZD1222 COVID-19 vaccine. Study-level findings and limits: Repertoires in all cases were sampled only once the peak T cell response had passed. The reported proportion of spike-specific TCRs targeting unmutated variant regions was nearly half. Donors were largely white British and mainly female; clonal diversity was possibly underestimated.

The assay was immunoSEQ multiplex PCR, and TCRdb's table has in-frame clones only and misses some. The sample includes about 150,000 clones, approximately 85% of them seen just once. Trimming removed 0 bases from V and 3 bases from J, with 9 bases in between. Germline assignment: CDR1 SGHKS and CDR2 YYEKEE (reference sequence). There are 14 residues in the CDR3. Comments on this clone: Antigen: not known.

Sequencing used peripheral blood, obtained 28 days after the second dose of the MenACWY control vaccine. This rearrangement joins TRBV5-5 to TRBJ1-2; D might be TRBD1 (6 bases). The source is an adult who received the MenACWY meningococcal vaccine as a control. The CDR3 is CASSLGQDYYGYTF. Written as DNA, the CDR3 is TGTGCCAGCAGCTTGGGACAGGATTACTATGGCTACACCTTC.